This T cell receptor beta chain was captured in a study of beta chain features in type 1 diabetes (dated by TCRdb to between 2018 and 2020). Describing the broader study: Mean age, gender distribution, total cell number and subset yield were not different between patients and healthy donors. A total of roughly 99 million sorted cells were examined across all samples, and the number of cells per subset was strongly correlated with RNA yield. The study compared the TCRB repertoires of sorted circulating CD4+ T cell subsets in recently diagnosed type 1 diabetes patients with those in matched healthy donors. Whereas all 30 or so donors provided naive and central memory subsets, regulatory and stem cell-like memory subsets were isolated from just 8 patients and roughly eight healthy donors.

All of the isolated RNA was reverse transcribed with the High Capacity cDNA Reverse Transcription Kit, so expressed TCRB transcripts were sequenced. Deep immunoSEQ sequencing was performed on naive, central memory and regulatory T cell samples, with an average of around 3.4 million total reads per sample. Sorted cells were lysed in RLT buffer and RNA was extracted with DNase-treated RNeasy Micro or Mini kits, depending on cell number. To prevent cross-contamination, every cell subset was processed on its own, while patient and healthy donor samples were processed together. TCRB sequences were amplified from cDNA with the immunoSEQ multiplex PCR, producing 87-bp fragments spanning the CDR3 region. The amplicons were sequenced using the Illumina HiSeq platform. Turning to the authors' computational methods: Synthetic template baselines were used to correct PCR bias computationally, reads within Hamming distance 2 were collapsed, and singletons that could not be merged were discarded. By aligning reads against IMGT, V, D and J genes, CDR3 length, and insertions or deletions at six rearrangement sites were assigned. Within each subset, clonotype counts were normalized to sorted cell number, and only after that were true diversity and Gini coefficients computed with the tcR R package. Repertoire sharing was quantified using the overlap coefficient calculated on TCRB nucleotide sequences. The table comes from immuneACCESS by way of TCRdb, which keeps in-frame sequences with V and J called. Part of the clones is missing from these tables; in studies checked, under half for an unresolved V gene and the rest for unknown reasons. The V and J calls and clone size were taken over from that table, and D and trimming were inferred from the DNA. In this sample the table shows 150,000 to 170,000 clones, approximately 8.1% of which occur a single time. Of the sample, 0.65% falls within the top ten clones.

There are many counts of this clone. Its antigen remains unidentified. No base quality values were provided; no much bigger clone lies one nucleotide off. What the authors observed across the whole study: Fewer insertions and more nucleotide deletions at VDJ recombination sites were observed in patients with type 1 diabetes, implying thymic rearrangement abnormalities. A moderate but significant shortening of TCRB CDR3 length was observed in type 1 diabetes patients in all four CD4+ subsets. Only small numbers of individuals were included in the HLA sub-analyses, which left unresolved whether HLA type had any influence on TCRB rearrangement. Because cDNA was sequenced instead of genomic DNA, highly expressing activated cells could be over-represented, though the groups showed no difference in activation or CD3 levels. Shorter templates might have been favored by PCR, but patient and control samples were amplified and corrected together, so both groups would have been affected equally by any skew. The naive, central memory and regulatory TCRB repertoires appeared to resemble one another more closely among patients than among healthy donors.

Reading the germline V gene gives CDR1 KGHSH and CDR2 LQKENI. V is shortened by 3 bases, J by 3 bases, and the region joining them spans 8 bases. The CDR3 sequence holds 13 residues, the cysteine and phenylalanine included. Here the CDR3 DNA is all that survives: 39 bases in frame from base 1. From each donor, a single peripheral blood sample of 90 to 150 mL on average was drawn into heparinised tubes. Using a panel that included CD45RO, CCR7, CD25, CD127, CD95 and CD27, naive, central memory, regulatory and stem cell-like memory CD4+ T cells were sorted on a BD FACSAria II. A purity above 98% was achieved for all sorted populations. Right away, PBMCs were isolated by Lymphoprep density gradient centrifugation and were stained directly, with no culture step. To minimize batch effects, samples were stained and sorted in pairs, one healthy donor with one patient per experiment.

Material: central memory CD4+ T cells from blood. The V and J segments used are TRBV18 and TRBJ1-1; no D gene call is confident. The receptor comes from a man younger than 35 in good health. The CDR3 loop reads CASSPGADTEAFF. DNA sequence: TGTGCCAGCTCACCGGGAGCGGACACTGAAGCTTTCTTT.